The 28 T cell receptor beta chains below all came from one sample that was sequenced in a study of T cells of healthy individuals. TCRdb called the 5' RACE reads again in MiXCR, with one record for every CDR3 protein. The sample includes about 96,000 distinct CDR3 sequences, 17% of them seen just once. Source of these receptors: a human donor in good health.

V gene TRBV12-3 or TRBV12-4 combines with J gene TRBJ2-7; 10 bases are shared with TRBD2. The CDR3 has 14 residues. The junction had 3 bases not matched to a gene; V was cut back by 3 bases and J by 4 bases. As DNA, the CDR3 is TGTGCCAGCAGTTTGGGAGCGGGAGGGTACGAGCAGTACTTC. Translated, it gives CASSLGAGGYEQYF.

This clonotype was recorded a few times. This chain connects TRBV7-2 to TRBJ1-6; D not certain. CDR3 size: 15 residues. V was clipped by 1 base and J by 10 bases, with 14 bases between them. Germline V gene lookup returns CDR1 SGHTA and CDR2 FQGNSA. The CDR3 DNA is TGTGCCAGCAGCTTAGGTTTCGGGGATAGGTCACCCCTCCACTTT. This translates into CASSLGFGDRSPLHF.

The sample holds a few counts of this clonotype. The chain combines TRBV7-2 with TRBJ2-3; no definite D call. Per the germline V gene, CDR1 is SGHTA and CDR2 is FQGNSA. This CDR3 comprises 15 residues. Trimming took off 1 base at V and 3 bases at J, with 11 bases between the two ends. The CDR3 bases are TGTGCCAGCAGCTTAGTATCCTTTACTACAGATACGCAGTATTTT. It encodes CASSLVSFTTDTQYF.

This clonotype was observed many times. The chain has TRBV20-1 and TRBJ1-2, with no clear D. Germline V gene sequence: CDR1 DFQATT, CDR2 SNEGSKA (reference sequence). V lost 1 base to trimming and J lost 2 bases, with 8 bases between them. The length of the CDR3 is 13 residues. The CDR3 spells CSARAPPNYGYTF. The DNA of the CDR3 is TGCAGTGCTAGAGCCCCCCCGAACTATGGCTACACCTTC.

This clonotype was seen ten or more times. The chain couples TRBV12-3 or TRBV12-4 to TRBJ2-5; D is ambiguous. Trimming cost V 5 bases and J 5 bases, with 15 bases left between them. This CDR3 comprises 14 residues. For the CDR3, the DNA is TGTGCCAGCAGTCCAATTGGAATTGGGGAGACCCAGTACTTC. Residues: CASSPIGIGETQYF.

This clonotype has only a few counts. The genes are TRBV6-1 and TRBJ1-1; D is undetermined. CDR1 MNHNS and CDR2 SASEGT come from the germline V gene. The CDR3 loop spans 11 amino acids. Trimming shortened V by 3 bases and J by 10 bases, and 9 bases separated the two germline ends. In nucleotides, the CDR3 is TGTGCCAGCAGTGAGAGGCGTGCAGCTTTCTTT. This translates into CASSERRAAFF.

Notes on this clonotype: One junction end disagrees with the germline gene, perhaps due to a read error. CDR3 sequence (DNA): TGTGCCAGCAGCCCTAGAGAAAACTATGGCTACGCCTTC. This translates into CASSPRENYGYAF. This chain links TRBV28 with TRBJ1-2; the D is unclear. Germline CDR1 and CDR2: MDHEN and SYDVKM. This CDR3 is 13 amino acids long.

This clonotype was observed a handful of times. The V gene is TRBV6-2 or TRBV6-3, the J gene TRBJ2-1; 15 nucleotides match TRBD2. V was pared by 2 bases and J by 8 bases, with 10 bases of the junction left unmatched. Germline CDR1 and CDR2: MNHEY and SVGEGT. CDR3 size: 18 residues. The DNA for the CDR3 is TGTGCCAGCAGTTACCCGCCTTGGACTAGCGGGAGGGTCTATGAGCAGTTCTTC. It translates to CASSYPPWTSGRVYEQFF.

Many counts were recorded for this clonotype. The genes are TRBV7-2 and TRBJ2-5; D unclear. V lost 2 bases and J 5 bases, leaving 9 bases between the germline ends. This CDR3 has 13 amino acids. The germline V gene has CDR1 SGHTA and CDR2 FQGNSA. DNA of the CDR3: TGTGCCAGCAGCTTAAGTGACGGGGAGACCCAGTACTTC. Its protein product is CASSLSDGETQYF.

The V and J genes are TRBV7-2 and TRBJ2-6, with D perhaps TRBD2 (7 bases). This CDR3 has 17 residues. The germline V gene has CDR1 SGHTA and CDR2 FQGNSA. The V gene lost 5 bases and the J gene lost 6 bases, with 20 bases spanning the gap. This CDR3 reads CASSVLLRGGPANVLTF. CDR3 DNA: TGTGCCAGCAGCGTACTTCTGAGGGGGGGCCCGGCCAACGTCCTGACTTTC.

The chain is built from TRBV20-1 and TRBJ1-2, with D tentatively TRBD1 (6 bases). This CDR3 comprises 13 residues. The V gene lost 0 bases and the J gene lost 8 bases, with 13 bases spanning the gap. The germline V gene encodes CDR1 DFQATT and CDR2 SNEGSKA (reference sequence). The CDR3 DNA sequence: TGCAGTGCTAGAGAACAGGGAATTAGAGGCTACACCTTC. It yields the protein CSAREQGIRGYTF.

The rearrangement joins TRBV25-1 to TRBJ1-6; D not certain. Between the trimmed V and J ends, which lost 6 bases and 6 bases, there was a span of 9 bases. The germline V gene has CDR1 MGHDK and CDR2 SYGVNS. The CDR3 runs 13 residues. CDR3 DNA: TGTGCCAGCAGAGAACCTGGTAATTCACCCCTCCACTTT. Translation: CASREPGNSPLHF. The full variable domain, with the rest looked up from reference TRBV25-1 and TRBJ1-6, is EADIYQTPRYLVIGTGKKITLECSQTMGHDKMYWYQQDPGMELHLIHYSYGVNSTEKGDLSSESTVSRIRTEHFPLTLESARPSHTSQYLCASREPGNSPLHFGNGTRLTVT.

This clonotype has more than one count but fewer than ten. The chain links TRBV20-1 to TRBJ2-2; the match to TRBD2 covers 8 bases. The CDR3 contains 16 residues. The ends lost 0 bases at V and 3 bases at J; junction bases unmatched: 6. CDR1 is DFQATT and CDR2 is SNEGSKA in the germline V gene (reference sequence). In nucleotides, the CDR3 is TGCAGTGCTAGAGATTTAATCGGGGGGGACACCGGGGAGCTGTTTTTT. Translated: CSARDLIGGDTGELFF.

In this sample, this clonotype turned up many times. The chain employs TRBV4-2 and TRBJ2-4; TRBD2 agrees at 16 bases. Trimming removed 3 bases from V and 8 bases from J; junction bases left unmatched: 4. Germline CDR1 and CDR2: LGHNA and YNFKEQ. The CDR3 loop spans 16 amino acids. This chain's CDR3 is CASSQGTSGGGDIQYF. The CDR3 region has the DNA TGTGCCAGCAGCCAGGGGACTAGCGGGGGGGGTGACATTCAGTACTTC.

This clonotype was observed a few times. The chain recombines TRBV29-1 with TRBJ2-3; tentative D call: TRBD2 (5 bases). Germline V gives CDR1 SQVTM, CDR2 ANQGSEA. Trimming removed 4 bases from V and 2 bases from J, with 16 bases in between. The CDR3 totals 15 residues. The CDR3 sequence is CSVGSAGGLTDTQYF. CDR3 bases: TGCAGCGTTGGAAGCGCGGGCGGACTCACAGATACGCAGTATTTT.

This clonotype has at least ten counts. The rearrangement uses TRBV3-1 and TRBJ1-5; D ambiguous. This CDR3 contains 13 residues. V was clipped by 1 base and J by 9 bases, with 10 bases between them. Germline lookup yields CDR1 LGHDT and CDR2 YNNKEL (reference sequence). The CDR3 DNA reads TGTGCCAGCAGCCAAGGCCCCGGGTTGCCCCAGCATTTT. This translates into CASSQGPGLPQHF. The complete variable domain, with remaining parts taken from reference TRBV3-1 and TRBJ1-5, reads DTAVSQTPKYLVTQMGNDKSIKCEQNLGHDTMYWYKQDSKKFLKIMFSYNNKELIINETVPNRFSPKSPDKAHLNLHINSLELGDSAVYFCASSQGPGLPQHFGDGTRLSIL.

The chain has TRBV15 and TRBJ2-3; D uncertain. From germline, CDR1 is LNHNV and CDR2 YYDKDF (reference sequence). The ends were cut back, 1 base at V and 2 bases at J, with 10 bases in the middle. The length of the CDR3 is 15 residues. The CDR3 sequence: CATSRGEGYTDTQYF. The CDR3 DNA is TGTGCCACCAGCAGAGGGGAAGGTTACACAGATACGCAGTATTTT.

This chain connects TRBV25-1 to TRBJ2-7; D remains unclear. Germline V gives CDR1 MGHDK, CDR2 SYGVNS. The germline V and J ends were trimmed by 2 bases and 5 bases, with 10 bases remaining between them. CDR3 length equals 13 residues. The CDR3 nucleotides are TGTGCCAGCAGTGAACGGCCCAGAGACGAGCAGTACTTC. This codes for CASSERPRDEQYF.

This clonotype was recorded a few times. This chain links TRBV15 with TRBJ1-2, with D tentatively TRBD1 (6 bases). The ends were cut back, 0 bases at V and 3 bases at J, with 11 bases in the middle. The CDR3 sequence is 15 residues long. Germline CDR1 reads LNHNV; CDR2 reads YYDKDF (reference sequence). CDR3 DNA sequence: TGTGCCACCAGCAGAGATCAGGGGCCTTACTATGGCTACACCTTC. Its translation: CATSRDQGPYYGYTF.

This chain joins TRBV11-2 and TRBJ1-2, with unresolved D. Trimming left V 8 bases short and J 3 bases short, with 19 bases between. The CDR3 sequence is 15 residues long. Germline V gene lookup returns CDR1 SGHAT and CDR2 FQNNGV. The CDR3 region is CASGTRLKRDYGYTF. CDR3 in DNA: TGTGCCAGCGGCACCCGTTTAAAGCGCGACTATGGCTACACCTTC.

This chain uses TRBV6-2 or TRBV6-3 with TRBJ2-5; D unclear. V was pared by 4 bases and J by 9 bases, with 9 bases between. From germline, CDR1 is MNHEY and CDR2 SVGEGT. CDR3 length equals 11 residues. In DNA form, the CDR3 reads TGTGCCAGCAGTTCCTCCAAGGCCCAGTACTTC. Translated, it gives CASSSSKAQYF.

This CDR3 is CAISPTSGGYNEQFF. CDR3 sequence (DNA): TGTGCCATCAGTCCAACTAGCGGGGGTTACAATGAGCAGTTCTTC. J is TRBJ2-1 and V is TRBV10-3; 11 nucleotides agree with TRBD2. The germline CDR1 and CDR2 sequences are ENHRY and SYGVKD. CDR3 length equals 15 residues. Losses at the gene ends were 5 bases for V and 4 bases for J; bases not matched to a gene: 4.

This clonotype was seen only a few times. The gene calls are TRBV11-2 and TRBJ2-1, with 9 bases fitting TRBD2. Germline values: CDR1 SGHAT, CDR2 FQNNGV. The CDR3 consists of 15 residues. After removal of 3 bases from V and 8 bases from J, the junction contained 8 bases not matched to a gene. In DNA form, the CDR3 reads TGTGCCAGCAGCTTTCTTGGGACTAGCCCCCATGAGCAGTTCTTC. Protein sequence: CASSFLGTSPHEQFF.

This chain links TRBV7-3 with TRBJ2-1; a weak D match, TRBD1 (6 bases). Trimming pared 5 bases from V and 0 bases from J, leaving 17 bases between. The CDR3 extends over 17 amino acids. CDR1 is SGHTA, CDR2 FQGTGA, per germline. The CDR3 DNA reads TGTGCCAGCAGCGCTAGCAGGGGCCGGAGCTCCTACAATGAGCAGTTCTTC. Its translation is CASSASRGRSSYNEQFF.

The V gene is TRBV24-1, the J gene TRBJ2-5, with TRBD2 matching 8 bases. Trimming cost V 4 bases and J 3 bases; bases outside gene matches: 9. The CDR3 is 16 residues long. Per germline, CDR1 KGHDR and CDR2 SFDVKD. Here the CDR3 DNA reads TGTGCCACCAGTGAATCTCCGACTAGCGTGGAAGAGACCCAGTACTTC. Its protein is CATSESPTSVEETQYF.

This clonotype was seen ten or more times. This chain joins TRBV29-1 and TRBJ1-2; D remains ambiguous. Trimming stripped 2 bases from V and 9 bases from J, with 16 bases between. Germline V gene data show CDR1 as SQVTM and CDR2 as ANQGSEA. There are 13 residues in the CDR3. The CDR3 is CSVESRSGGSYTF. DNA of the CDR3: TGCAGCGTTGAATCCCGCAGTGGAGGGAGCTACACCTTC.

This clonotype has only a few counts. V gene TRBV18 combines with J gene TRBJ1-3, with D unclear. The V end lost 0 bases, the J end lost 0 bases, and 6 bases lay between the germline ends. Germline V gives CDR1 KGHSH, CDR2 LQKENI. The CDR3 has 15 residues. The CDR3 DNA reads TGTGCCAGCTCACCACCGGAGATCTCTGGAAACACCATATATTTT. Protein product: CASSPPEISGNTIYF. Using reference TRBV18 and TRBJ1-3 for the parts outside the CDR3, the full variable domain is NAGVMQNPRHLVRRRGQEARLRCSPMKGHSHVYWYRQLPEEGLKFMVYLQKENIIDESGMPKERFSAEFPKEGPSILRIQQVVRGDSAAYFCASSPPEISGNTIYFGEGSWLTVV.

The chain couples TRBV4-3 to TRBJ2-7; D call uncertain. There are 14 residues in the CDR3. The germline V gene encodes CDR1 LGHNA and CDR2 YSLEER. V was shortened by 1 base and J by 5 bases, with 12 bases between the two germline ends. The CDR3 nucleotides read TGCGCCAGCAGCCAAGGGAATGCCTGGGACGAGCAGTACTTC. Translating gives CASSQGNAWDEQYF.